Listed here are 25 T cell receptor beta chains from one sample, sequenced in a study of T cells after yellow fever vaccination. Using its own MiXCR run on the 5' RACE reads, TCRdb lists one record per CDR3 protein. Of 550,000 or so distinct CDR3 sequences in the sample, about 19% were seen once. The source material was PBMCs, sampled 15 days after the yellow fever booster vaccination. The receptors here all came from a man between 25 and 39 years old who received the YFV17D yellow fever vaccine.

This clonotype appeared a few times. The chain employs TRBV6-2 or TRBV6-3 and TRBJ2-3; D may be TRBD1 (5 bases). The germline V and J ends were trimmed by 5 bases and 1 base, with 13 bases remaining between them. CDR3 size: 15 residues. CDR1 and CDR2 (germline): MNHEY, SVGEGT. CDR3: CASSGTGHRTDTQYF. The CDR3 nucleotides read TGTGCCAGCAGTGGTACAGGACACCGCACAGATACGCAGTATTTT.

This clonotype occurred once. V and J are TRBV6-2 or TRBV6-3 and TRBJ2-1; TRBD1 matches 7 bases. This CDR3 is 16 amino acids long. Germline V gene lookup returns CDR1 MNHEY and CDR2 SVGEGT. The V and J ends lost 5 bases and 7 bases, in that order; junction bases with no gene match: 14. The CDR3, as DNA: TGTGCCAGCAGTATTCCAGGGGGATCGCCTACGAATGAGCAGTTCTTC. Protein sequence: CASSIPGGSPTNEQFF.

The chain combines TRBV5-1 with TRBJ2-3; 8 bases line up with TRBD1. CDR3 size: 17 residues. J lost 0 bases, V lost 1 base, and 7 bases had no gene match. The germline CDR1 and CDR2 sequences are SGHRS and YFSETQ. CDR3 protein: CASSLFGTGSSTDTQYF. The DNA for the CDR3 is TGCGCCAGCAGCTTGTTTGGGACAGGATCTAGCACAGATACGCAGTATTTT.

This clonotype was seen only a few times. V is TRBV7-6 and J is TRBJ2-5; no clear D gene. CDR1 is SGHVS and CDR2 is FNYEAQ in the germline V gene. The CDR3 extends over 12 amino acids. V lost 3 bases to trimming and J lost 5 bases, with 7 bases between them. The CDR3 nucleotides are TGTGCCAGCAGCTTCCTCTCCGAGACCCAGTACTTC. Protein: CASSFLSETQYF.

The chain links TRBV5-1 to TRBJ2-1, with no clear D. In germline, CDR1 is SGHRS, CDR2 YFSETQ. The CDR3 has 16 residues. Trimming pared 4 bases from V and 0 bases from J, leaving 14 bases between. CDR3 sequence reads: CASSPRWSSSYNEQFF. Here the CDR3 DNA reads TGCGCCAGCAGCCCACGGTGGAGCAGCTCCTACAATGAGCAGTTCTTC. Supplemented by reference TRBV5-1 and TRBJ2-1, the full variable domain reads KAGVTQTPRYLIKTRGQQVTLSCSPISGHRSVSWYQQTPGQGLQFLFEYFSETQRNKGNFPGRFSGRQFSNSRSEMNVSTLELGDSALYLCASSPRWSSSYNEQFFGPGTRLTVL.

The sample holds a few counts of this clonotype. The chain carries TRBV27 and TRBJ2-1; either TRBD1 or TRBD2 may supply D (7 bases each). V was cut by 6 bases and J by 8 bases, with 26 bases left in between. Germline CDR1 and CDR2: MNHEY and SMNVEV (reference sequence). The CDR3 totals 17 residues. CDR3 loop: CASRNLFGEGALDEQFF. Here the CDR3 DNA reads TGTGCCAGCAGAAATTTATTTGGGGAGGGGGCTCTGGATGAGCAGTTCTTC.

The genes are TRBV20-1 and TRBJ2-5; a weak D match, TRBD2 (5 bases). The CDR3 totals 12 residues. Germline V gives CDR1 DFQATT, CDR2 SNEGSKA (reference sequence). The CDR3 region is CTPRRGQETQYF. CDR3 DNA sequence: TGCACCCCCCGGCGAGGGCAAGAGACCCAGTACTTC.

The chain is built from TRBV20-1 and TRBJ1-6; no definite D call. This CDR3 region has 12 residues. The ends were cut back, 3 bases at V and 10 bases at J, with 10 bases in the middle. In germline, CDR1 is DFQATT, CDR2 SNEGSKA (reference sequence). The CDR3 DNA reads as TGCAGTGCTAGTCAGACATCCTCACCCCTCCACTTT. It encodes CSASQTSSPLHF.

With respect to this clonotype: This is likely a read error, given that the CDR3 carries no conserved phenylalanine or tryptophan at its end. The chain links TRBV15 to TRBJ2-7, with TRBD2 matching over 13 bases. Germline V gene lookup returns CDR1 LNHNV and CDR2 YYDKDF (reference sequence). V lost 6 bases and J lost 4; bases outside the gene matches: 9. The length of the CDR3 is 16 residues. DNA for the CDR3: TGTGCCACCAGTGGAAGAAAGGGACTAGCGGGGTACGAGCAGTACCTC. It translates to CATSGRKGLAGYEQYL.

This clonotype was found many times. This chain joins TRBV20-1 and TRBJ2-3; the match to TRBD2 covers 7 bases. The CDR3 length is 15 residues. In germline, CDR1 is DFQATT, CDR2 SNEGSKA (reference sequence). The J segment lost 1 base and the V segment lost 1 base, leaving 5 bases of the junction unmatched. The CDR3 DNA is TGCAGTGCTAGAGTTGCGGGAGTAGGCACAGATACGCAGTATTTT. Its translation is CSARVAGVGTDTQYF.

CDR3 protein: CASSLRVTSGRSYNEQFF. CDR3 DNA: TGTGCCAGCAGCTTGAGGGTTACTAGCGGGAGGTCCTACAATGAGCAGTTCTTC. This chain joins TRBV5-5 and TRBJ2-1; 12 bases match TRBD2. The CDR3 is 18 residues long. V trimming: 1 base; J trimming: 1 base; junction bases outside the gene matches: 6. In germline, CDR1 is SGHKS, CDR2 YYEKEE (reference sequence).

This clonotype was detected many times. The V gene is TRBV18, the J gene TRBJ2-5; weak D call: TRBD2 (6 bases). Germline V lookup: CDR1 KGHSH, CDR2 LQKENI. V lost 2 bases to trimming and J lost 2 bases, with 9 bases between them. The length of the CDR3 is 14 residues. The DNA for the CDR3 is TGTGCCAGCTCACCAAGGCGGGGTCAAGAGACCCAGTACTTC. This encodes CASSPRRGQETQYF.

The chain links TRBV18 to TRBJ2-5; a weak D match, TRBD1 (6 bases). The CDR3 spans 17 residues. V was trimmed by 3 bases and J by 0 bases, leaving 17 bases between them. Per the germline V gene, CDR1 is KGHSH and CDR2 is LQKENI. The CDR3 DNA reads as TGTGCCAGCTCACCCGCAGGGGCCAAAACGAACCAAGAGACCCAGTACTTC. Amino acid sequence: CASSPAGAKTNQETQYF.

A few counts support this clonotype. The rearrangement joins TRBV6-2 or TRBV6-3 to TRBJ2-1, with D uncertain. The CDR3 extends over 16 amino acids. V lost 3 bases to trimming and J lost 0 bases, with 12 bases between them. Germline V gene lookup returns CDR1 MNHEY and CDR2 SVGEGT. CDR3 sequence: CASSYTAASSYNEQFF. In DNA form, the CDR3 reads TGTGCCAGCAGTTATACGGCAGCTAGCTCCTACAATGAGCAGTTCTTC.

The J gene is TRBJ2-7, the V gene TRBV28; D is tentatively TRBD1 or TRBD2 (5 bases each). In germline, CDR1 is MDHEN, CDR2 SYDVKM. The V end was cut by 1 base, the J end by 2 bases, with 9 bases between. This CDR3 region has 14 residues. The CDR3 DNA is TGTGCCAGCAGTTTATATCAGGGACCCTACGAGCAGTACTTC. It translates to CASSLYQGPYEQYF.

This chain links TRBV28 with TRBJ1-5; D gene uncertain. Germline V gene sequence: CDR1 MDHEN, CDR2 SYDVKM. The CDR3 consists of 13 residues. V shed 10 bases and J shed 4 bases, with 14 bases lying between them. In DNA, the CDR3 is TGTGCCACCTACGGGCCCGGGAATCAGCCCCAGCATTTT. Amino acids: CATYGPGNQPQHF.

The chain links TRBV5-1 to TRBJ2-3, with D possibly matching TRBD2 (6 bases). Germline assignment: CDR1 SGHRS and CDR2 YFSETQ. Trimming removed 6 bases from V and 0 bases from J, with 14 bases in between. The CDR3 runs to 15 residues. CDR3 amino acids: CASTANGGSTDTQYF. For the CDR3, the DNA is TGCGCCAGCACCGCGAACGGGGGTAGCACAGATACGCAGTATTTT.

The sample holds many counts of this clonotype. The chain joins TRBV4-3 to TRBJ2-3, with 9 bases lining up with TRBD2. The V gene end was trimmed by 0 bases and the J gene end by 0 bases; junction bases not matched to a gene: 13. The CDR3 covers 20 residues. CDR1 is LGHNA, CDR2 YSLEER, per germline. The CDR3 coding sequence is TGCGCCAGCAGCCAAGATCTAGTGGGGAGCGGGAGGTCTAGCACAGATACGCAGTATTTT. This gives the protein CASSQDLVGSGRSSTDTQYF.

V is TRBV20-1 and J is TRBJ2-1; 8 nucleotides line up with TRBD2. The CDR3 spans 16 residues. J lost 0 bases, V lost 2 bases, and 6 bases had no gene match. Germline loops: CDR1 DFQATT, CDR2 SNEGSKA (reference sequence). The CDR3 protein is CSARFRLAYSYNEQFF. Written as DNA, the CDR3 is TGCAGTGCTAGATTTAGACTAGCGTACTCCTACAATGAGCAGTTCTTC.

The rearrangement links TRBV7-2 to TRBJ2-5; D is unclear. Trimming cost V 1 base and J 5 bases, with 8 bases left between them. Per germline, CDR1 SGHTA and CDR2 FQGNSA. The CDR3 has 13 residues. DNA for the CDR3: TGTGCCAGCAGCTTAGACCCCTCGGAGACCCAGTACTTC. This codes for CASSLDPSETQYF. Variable domain in full (rest from reference TRBV7-2 and TRBJ2-5): GAGVSQSPSNKVTEKGKDVELRCDPISGHTALYWYRQSLGQGLEFLIYFQGNSAPDKSGLPSDRFSAERTGGSVSTLTIQRTQQEDSAVYLCASSLDPSETQYFGPGTRLLVL.

This clonotype was counted only a few times. J is TRBJ2-1 and V is TRBV7-9, with no clear D. Between the trimmed V and J ends, which lost 1 base and 9 bases, there was a span of 10 bases. This CDR3 is built from 13 residues. Looked up from germline, CDR1 is SEHNR and CDR2 is FQNEAQ (reference sequence). The CDR3 DNA is TGTGCCAGCAGCTTAGACTCCACAACTGAGCAGTTCTTC. This translates into CASSLDSTTEQFF.

The chain combines TRBV28 with TRBJ1-5; TRBD1 is a possible D gene (6 bases). Germline V gene lookup returns CDR1 MDHEN and CDR2 SYDVKM. V lost 5 bases, J lost 4 bases, and 12 bases lay in between. The CDR3 covers 14 residues. The CDR3 is CASSLTGWNQPQHF. CDR3 sequence (DNA): TGTGCCAGCAGTCTGACAGGATGGAATCAGCCCCAGCATTTT.

The V and J genes are TRBV7-2 and TRBJ2-3; 7 nucleotides line up with TRBD1. Germline-derived CDR1 and CDR2 are SGHTA and FQGNSA. The J segment lost 0 bases and the V segment lost 6 bases, leaving 6 bases of the junction unmatched. CDR3 length equals 15 residues. Here the CDR3 reads CASRPGTVSTDTQYF. In nucleotides, the CDR3 is TGTGCCAGCAGACCCGGGACAGTCAGCACAGATACGCAGTATTTT.

The chain couples TRBV5-1 to TRBJ1-4, with D unresolved. Trimming removed 1 base from V and 3 bases from J, with 10 bases in between. The CDR3 is 15 residues long. Germline V gene lookup returns CDR1 SGHRS and CDR2 YFSETQ. The CDR3 is CASSLKQVANEKLFF. CDR3 coding DNA: TGCGCCAGCAGCTTGAAGCAGGTGGCTAATGAAAAACTGTTTTTT.

V usage is TRBV27 and J usage is TRBJ1-1, with 7 bases aligning to TRBD1. V was clipped by 6 bases and J by 8 bases; unmatched bases: 9. The CDR3 runs to 13 residues. CDR1 MNHEY and CDR2 SMNVEV come from the germline V gene (reference sequence). CDR3 protein: CASRTGAGGEAFF. For the CDR3, the DNA is TGTGCCAGCAGAACAGGGGCCGGGGGCGAAGCTTTCTTT.